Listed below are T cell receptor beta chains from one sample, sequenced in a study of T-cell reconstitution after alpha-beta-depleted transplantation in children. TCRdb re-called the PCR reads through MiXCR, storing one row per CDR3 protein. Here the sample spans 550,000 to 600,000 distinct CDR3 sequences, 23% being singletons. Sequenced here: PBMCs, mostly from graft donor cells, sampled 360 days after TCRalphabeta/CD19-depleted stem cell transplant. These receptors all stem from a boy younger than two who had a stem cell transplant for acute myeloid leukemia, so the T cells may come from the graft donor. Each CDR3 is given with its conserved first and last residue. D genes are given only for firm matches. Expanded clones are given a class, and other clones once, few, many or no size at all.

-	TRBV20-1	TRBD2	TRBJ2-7	CSAPGLGAYEQYF	TGCAGTGCTCCGGGACTAGGGGCCTACGAGCAGTACTTC
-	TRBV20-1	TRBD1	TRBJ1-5	CSATTQGALAQPQHF	TGCAGTGCTACCACACAGGGGGCGTTGGCTCAGCCCCAGCATTTT
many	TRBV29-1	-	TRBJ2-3	CSVALLITDTQYF	TGCAGCGTTGCTCTTCTGATCACAGATACGCAGTATTTT
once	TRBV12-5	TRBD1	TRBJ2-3	CASGAGPPGQGLTDTQYF	TGTGCTAGTGGTGCTGGGCCCCCGGGACAGGGCCTCACAGATACGCAGTATTTT
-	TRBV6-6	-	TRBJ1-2	CASSYEAGHGYTF	TGTGCCAGCAGTTACGAGGCGGGGCATGGCTACACCTTC
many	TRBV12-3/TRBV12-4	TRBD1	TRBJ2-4	CASSSQGAAKNIQYF	TGTGCCAGCAGCTCGCAGGGGGCGGCCAAAAACATTCAGTACTTC
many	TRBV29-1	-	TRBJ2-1	CSAKFGEYEQFF	TGCAGCGCTAAATTTGGGGAATATGAGCAGTTCTTC
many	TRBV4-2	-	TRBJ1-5	CASSQGDRAGRNYQPQHF	TGTGCCAGCAGCCAAGGAGATCGGGCAGGGAGGAATTATCAGCCCCAGCATTTT
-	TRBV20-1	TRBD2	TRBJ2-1	CSARGRRRGNEQFF	TGCAGTGCTAGAGGCCGCCGGCGGGGGAATGAGCAGTTCTTC
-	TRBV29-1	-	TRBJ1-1	CSGSQGTRMNTEAFF	TGCAGCGGGAGCCAGGGGACACGCATGAACACTGAAGCTTTCTTT
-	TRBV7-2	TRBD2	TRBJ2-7	CASSLVVAGGLHEQYF	TGTGCCAGCAGCTTAGTAGTTGCGGGGGGGCTCCACGAGCAGTACTTC
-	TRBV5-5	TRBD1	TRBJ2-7	CASSLQGALYYEQYF	TGTGCCAGCAGCTTACAGGGGGCCCTCTACTACGAGCAGTACTTC
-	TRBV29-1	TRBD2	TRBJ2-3	CSVDLLAGGLSDTQYF	TGCAGCGTTGACCTACTAGCGGGGGGGCTGTCAGATACGCAGTATTTT
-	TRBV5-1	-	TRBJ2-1	CASSLPGGALGEQFF	TGCGCCAGCAGCTTGCCAGGGGGGGCACTGGGTGAGCAGTTCTTC
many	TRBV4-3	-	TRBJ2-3	CASSRSREVGTDTQYF	TGCGCCAGCAGCCGGTCGAGGGAAGTGGGCACAGATACGCAGTATTTT
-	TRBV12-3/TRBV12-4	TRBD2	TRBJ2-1	CASSERGGYSSYNEQFF	TGTGCCAGCAGCGAGCGGGGGGGCTACTCCTCCTACAATGAGCAGTTCTTC
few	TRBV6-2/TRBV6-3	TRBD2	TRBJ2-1	CASSPLGTSGGGPYNEQFF	TGTGCCAGCAGTCCCCTCGGGACTAGCGGGGGGGGGCCCTACAATGAGCAGTTCTTC
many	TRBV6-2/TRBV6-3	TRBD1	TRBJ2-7	CASGDRPTDEQYF	TGTGCCAGCGGGGACAGGCCTACAGACGAGCAGTACTTC
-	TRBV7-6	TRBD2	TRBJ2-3	CASSLIQRGVTDTQYF	TGTGCCAGCAGCTTAATCCAGCGGGGTGTCACAGATACGCAGTATTTT
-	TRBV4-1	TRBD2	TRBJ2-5	CASSPPRRASGGQETQYF	TGCGCCAGCAGCCCTCCGAGGAGGGCTAGCGGGGGGCAAGAGACCCAGTACTTC
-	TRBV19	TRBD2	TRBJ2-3	CASSITSGGEDTQYF	TGTGCCAGTAGTATCACTAGCGGGGGAGAGGATACGCAGTATTTT
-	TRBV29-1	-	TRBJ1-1	CSVEGQGFSMNTEAFF	TGCAGCGTTGAAGGCCAGGGCTTTTCCATGAACACTGAAGCTTTCTTT
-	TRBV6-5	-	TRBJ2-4	CASSYTRGPWDIQYF	TGTGCCAGCAGTTACACACGGGGCCCCTGGGACATTCAGTACTTC
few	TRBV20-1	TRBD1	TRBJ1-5	CSVRGRADQPQHF	TGCAGTGTTAGGGGGCGGGCAGACCAGCCCCAGCATTTT
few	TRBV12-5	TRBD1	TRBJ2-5	CASGLASTGGRETQYF	TGTGCTAGTGGTTTGGCGTCGACAGGGGGCCGGGAGACCCAGTACTTC
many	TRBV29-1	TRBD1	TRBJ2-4	CSATDRAAKNIQYF	TGCAGCGCTACCGACAGGGCCGCCAAAAACATTCAGTACTTC
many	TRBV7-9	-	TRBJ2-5	CASSARETQYF	TGTGCCAGCAGCGCACGGGAGACCCAGTACTTC
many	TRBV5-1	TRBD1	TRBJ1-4	CASSWGQTINEKLFF	TGCGCCAGCAGCTGGGGACAGACTATTAATGAAAAACTGTTTTTT
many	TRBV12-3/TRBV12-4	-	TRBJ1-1	CASSFPMNTEAFF	TGTGCCAGCAGTTTCCCCATGAACACTGAAGCTTTCTTT
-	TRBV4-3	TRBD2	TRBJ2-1	CASSQDGSGGAGNEQFF	TGCGCCAGCAGCCAAGATGGGAGCGGGGGGGCAGGCAATGAGCAGTTCTTC
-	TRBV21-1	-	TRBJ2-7	CASSKDREGGVPYEQYF	TGTGCCAGCAGCAAAGATCGTGAGGGAGGGGTCCCCTACGAGCAGTACTTC
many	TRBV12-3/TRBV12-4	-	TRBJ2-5	CASSFFGETQYF	TGTGCCAGCAGTTTTTTCGGGGAGACCCAGTACTTC
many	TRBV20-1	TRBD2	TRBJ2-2	CSARWGRAAGELFF	TGCAGTGCCCGCTGGGGGAGGGCTGCCGGGGAGCTGTTTTTT
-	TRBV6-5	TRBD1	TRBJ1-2	CASSSGTAGGYTF	TGTGCCAGCAGTTCCGGGACAGCTGGCGGCTACACCTTC
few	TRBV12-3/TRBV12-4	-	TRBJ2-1	CASSTKGPNEQFF	TGTGCCAGCAGTACGAAGGGACCGAATGAGCAGTTCTTC
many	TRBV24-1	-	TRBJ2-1	CATSGRRYNEQFF	TGTGCCACCAGCGGAAGGAGATACAATGAGCAGTTCTTC
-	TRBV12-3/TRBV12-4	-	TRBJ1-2	CASRGRYGYTF	TGTGCCAGCAGGGGACGGTATGGCTACACCTTC
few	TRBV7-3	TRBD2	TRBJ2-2	CASSPSGTSLTGELFF	TGTGCCAGCAGTCCCTCCGGGACTAGCCTCACCGGGGAGCTGTTTTTT
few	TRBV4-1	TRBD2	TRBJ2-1	CASSQFSGGANEQFF	TGCGCCAGCAGCCAATTTAGCGGGGGGGCCAATGAGCAGTTCTTC
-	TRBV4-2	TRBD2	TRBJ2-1	CASSQGSNRGGDEQFF	TGTGCCAGCAGCCAGGGTAGTAATCGGGGGGGCGATGAGCAGTTCTTC
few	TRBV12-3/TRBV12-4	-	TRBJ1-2	CASSLHRNYGYTF	TGTGCCAGCAGTTTACACAGAAACTATGGCTACACCTTC